Below are 10 T cell receptor beta chains sequenced from a single sample in a study of blood T cell repertoires in COVID-19 (dated by TCRdb to between 2020 and 2021). Library generation was performed with the immunoSEQ multiplex PCR assay. TCRdb limited this immuneACCESS table to in-frame rearrangements with V and J called. A share of clones is missing; checked studies link under half to unresolved V genes, and the rest is unexplained. The sample table lists more than 11,000 clones, 83% of them with a count of one. The top ten constitute more than 20% of the sample. Sequencing input: peripheral blood. The source is a woman aged 60-75 years with acute or convalescent COVID-19.

This chain joins TRBV6-5 and TRBJ2-1; 7 bases fit TRBD1. Germline values: CDR1 MNHEY, CDR2 SVGAGI. There are 15 residues in the CDR3. V was clipped by 7 bases and J by 7 bases; unmatched bases: 13. CDR3 in amino acids: CASIPDRNGWNEQFF. The CDR3 DNA sequence: TGTGCCAGCATCCCGGACAGGAATGGGTGGAATGAGCAGTTCTTC.

The sample holds one count of this clone. The V gene is TRBV19, the J gene TRBJ2-2, with TRBD2 matching 13 bases. Germline V gene lookup returns CDR1 LNHDA and CDR2 SQIVND (reference sequence). With 7 bases clipped from V and 2 bases from J, the junction kept 16 bases outside the gene matches. The CDR3 loop spans 20 amino acids. CDR3 residues: CASTPGLWTSGRSNTGELFF. The CDR3 DNA sequence: TGTGCCAGTACTCCGGGCCTATGGACTAGCGGGAGATCTAACACCGGGGAGCTGTTTTTT.

This sequence joins TRBV5-1 and TRBJ2-3, with D possibly TRBD2 on 6 matching bases. The V gene lost 5 bases and the J gene lost 0 bases, with 10 bases spanning the gap. CDR3 length: 14 residues. Germline CDR1 and CDR2: SGHRS and YFSETQ. CDR3 amino acids: CASREGPSTDTQYF. The CDR3, as DNA: TGCGCCAGCAGGGAGGGGCCTAGCACAGATACGCAGTATTTT.

This clone has only a few counts. The chain employs TRBV5-1 and TRBJ2-7, with D perhaps TRBD1 (6 bases). The CDR3 spans 14 residues. Germline assignment: CDR1 SGHRS and CDR2 YFSETQ. Trimming cost V 4 bases and J 0 bases, with 11 bases left between them. The CDR3 loop is CASSRDMSSYEQYF. In nucleotides, the CDR3 is TGCGCCAGCAGCCGGGACATGAGCTCCTACGAGCAGTACTTC.

The chain joins TRBV10-3 to TRBJ1-3, with D perhaps matching TRBD1 (5 bases). CDR3 length: 15 residues. V lost 3 bases and J lost 0, with 9 bases in between. CDR1 ENHRY and CDR2 SYGVKD come from the germline V gene. The chain's CDR3 is CAISDNRNSGNTIYF. The CDR3 bases are TGTGCCATCAGTGATAACAGGAACTCTGGAAACACCATATATTTT.

The chain is built from TRBV24-1 and TRBJ2-7; the match to TRBD1 covers 9 bases. There are 12 residues in the CDR3. CDR1 is KGHDR and CDR2 is SFDVKD in the germline V gene. J was trimmed by 6 bases and V by 10 bases; bases with no gene match: 6. The CDR3 bases are TGTGCCACAAGGACAGGGGATGGCGAGCAGTACTTC. Protein product: CATRTGDGEQYF.

The rearrangement joins TRBV5-4 to TRBJ1-2, with D possibly TRBD1 on 5 matching bases. Germline CDR1 SGHNT, CDR2 YYREEE (reference sequence). V shed 2 bases and J shed 0 bases, with 14 bases lying between them. The CDR3 runs 16 residues. CDR3 region: CASSLGAGPSNYGYTF. The CDR3 DNA reads as TGTGCCAGCAGCTTAGGGGCAGGTCCTTCTAACTATGGCTACACCTTC.

The genes are TRBV12-5 and TRBJ2-2; the match to TRBD1 covers 9 bases. The CDR3 loop spans 15 amino acids. Germline loops: CDR1 LGHNT, CDR2 FRNRAP. Unmatched junction bases numbered 5, after V lost 6 bases and J lost 3 bases. Written as DNA, the CDR3 is TGTGCTAGTGGAACGGGACAGGGCGACACCGGGGAGCTGTTTTTT. Its protein is CASGTGQGDTGELFF.

The rearrangement links TRBV3-1 (or the pseudogene TRBV3-2) to TRBJ2-3; the D gene is possibly TRBD2 (5 bases). The CDR3 covers 12 residues. The germline V gene encodes CDR1 LGHDT and CDR2 YNNKEL (reference sequence). The V gene lost 4 bases and the J gene lost 10 bases, with 12 bases spanning the gap. As DNA, the CDR3 is TGTGCCAGCAGCCCGGGCGCGGGCCCGCAGTATTTT. This sequence encodes CASSPGAGPQYF.

This clone turned up a few times. The chain recombines TRBV24-1 with TRBJ2-7, with D possibly being TRBD1 (5 bases). Trimming left V 2 bases short and J 6 bases short, with 7 bases between. The CDR3 consists of 12 residues. CDR1 and CDR2 from the germline V gene are KGHDR and SFDVKD. The CDR3 reads CATSDWGPEQYF. The CDR3 DNA reads as TGTGCCACCAGTGATTGGGGCCCCGAGCAGTACTTC.